This T cell receptor (beta chain) was captured in a study of blood T cell repertoires in COVID-19. Study-level information: Acute and convalescent COVID-19 samples came from the United States, Italy and Spain. Sources were T cells, B-cell-depleted T cells, or PBMCs; the material itself was cDNA or gDNA.

The germline V gene encodes CDR1 LGHDT and CDR2 YNNKEL (reference sequence). The CDR3 extends over 14 amino acids. V lost 7 bases and J lost 6, with 19 bases in between. Per the authors' pipeline: Using reference gene primer amplification, nucleated cell counts were estimated. The method was immunoSEQ multiplex PCR; TCRdb's version includes in-frame clones alone and lacks a portion of them. That table supplies the V and J calls and clone size; D and trimming were determined from the DNA. This table has roughly 70,000 clones, around 75% appearing once. V and J are TRBV3-1 (or the pseudogene TRBV3-2) and TRBJ2-7, with D possibly matching TRBD2 (6 bases). This sequence originates from a man in his 70s with acute or convalescent COVID-19. What was sequenced was peripheral blood. The CDR3 region has the DNA TGTGCCAGCACATCAGAAGGTAGCGGTAGCGAGCAGTACTTC. This translates into CASTSEGSGSEQYF.